Following are 13 T cell receptor beta chains from one sample sequenced in a study of blood T cell repertoires in COVID-19. This table comes from immunoSEQ multiplex PCR, and its TCRdb copy is limited to in-frame clones, with some not included. The data show approximately 55,000 clones, approximately 90% seen once. The sequencing sample was made of peripheral blood. All receptors derive from a man aged 35 to 55 with acute or convalescent COVID-19.

The chain carries TRBV7-9 and TRBJ1-1; D call uncertain. The CDR3 covers 11 residues. The V and J ends lost 7 bases and 1 base respectively, with 4 bases between them. The germline CDR1 and CDR2 sequences are SEHNR and FQNEAQ (reference sequence). This CDR3 is CASTRNTEAFF. CDR3 coding DNA: TGTGCCAGCACCCGGAACACTGAAGCTTTCTTT.

This sequence joins TRBV4-1 and TRBJ2-3, with a tentative D call TRBD2 (6 bases). CDR1 and CDR2 (germline): MGHRA, YSYEKL. V lost 1 base, J lost 2 bases, and 13 bases lay in between. This CDR3 contains 16 residues. CDR3 nucleotide sequence: TGCGCCAGCAGCCAAGCGGGAGCGGCCCCCACAGATACGCAGTATTTT. This gives the protein CASSQAGAAPTDTQYF.

This rearrangement joins TRBV6-5 to TRBJ2-7; 7 nucleotides agree with TRBD2. Per germline, CDR1 MNHEY and CDR2 SVGAGI. The CDR3 is 14 residues long. V lost 6 bases to trimming and J lost 4 bases; unmatched junction nucleotides: 9. DNA of the CDR3: TGTGCCAGCAGGGCCGGGACTATCCGATACGAGCAGTACTTC. As protein: CASRAGTIRYEQYF.

The J gene is TRBJ1-2, the V gene TRBV2; 8 nucleotides agree with TRBD1. V was pared by 4 bases and J by 3 bases, with 7 bases of the junction left unmatched. The CDR3 runs 15 residues. Germline V gene data show CDR1 as SNHLY and CDR2 as FYNNEI. The CDR3 nucleotides are TGTGCCAGCAGTGTAGAGACAGGGGTCGACTATGGCTACACCTTC. This translates into CASSVETGVDYGYTF.

The gene calls are TRBV19 and TRBJ2-7; 7 bases line up with TRBD2. The CDR3 is made up of 14 amino acids. Germline CDR1 is LNHDA and CDR2 is SQIVND (reference sequence). J lost 3 bases, V lost 7 bases, and 9 bases had no gene match. As DNA, the CDR3 is TGTGCCAGTAAAGTTGAGCGGGGTAGCTACGAGCAGTACTTC. It is translated as CASKVERGSYEQYF.

The chain employs TRBV7-2 and TRBJ2-5; possible D gene TRBD2, 5 bases. Trimming shortened V by 0 bases and J by 1 base, and 12 bases separated the two germline ends. The CDR3 runs 16 residues. Per the germline V gene, CDR1 is SGHTA and CDR2 is FQGNSA. The CDR3 is CASSLARAVTQETQYF. The CDR3 nucleotides are TGTGCCAGCAGCTTAGCGCGGGCGGTCACCCAAGAGACCCAGTACTTC.

This chain connects TRBV4-2 to TRBJ2-1; no reliable D call. Germline CDR1 and CDR2: LGHNA and YNFKEQ. There are 13 residues in the CDR3. V was clipped by 0 bases and J by 5 bases, with 5 bases between them. This CDR3 is CASSQDPDNEQFF. The CDR3 DNA reads as TGTGCCAGCAGCCAAGATCCAGACAATGAGCAGTTCTTC.

The chain has TRBV7-9 and TRBJ2-7, with 7 bases fitting TRBD1. The CDR3 has 13 amino acids. Trimming removed 4 bases from V and 2 bases from J; junction bases left unmatched: 2. The germline gives CDR1 SEHNR, CDR2 FQNEAQ (reference sequence). In DNA, the CDR3 is TGTGCCAGCAGCTCGGGACAGACCTACGAGCAGTACTTC. Protein product: CASSSGQTYEQYF.

CDR3 loop: CASSRLAGHTGELFF. CDR3 nucleotides: TGTGCCAGCAGCCGACTAGCGGGGCACACCGGGGAGCTGTTTTTT. The chain has TRBV11-2 and TRBJ2-2, with TRBD2 matching over 11 bases. The germline V gene has CDR1 SGHAT and CDR2 FQNNGV. J was trimmed by 3 bases and V by 5 bases; bases with no gene match: 2. This CDR3 has 15 residues.

The chain uses TRBV21-1 and TRBJ2-3; TRBD2 is taken as the D call from the table, unchecked against the DNA. TRBV21-1 is a pseudogene. This CDR3 is 16 amino acids long. Here the CDR3 reads CASSESSGISTDTQYF. Written as DNA, the CDR3 is TGTGCCAGCAGCGAATCTAGCGGGATAAGCACAGATACGCAGTATTTT.

The rearrangement joins TRBV28 to TRBJ1-2; TRBD1 matches 8 bases. The CDR3 is 17 amino acids. Germline CDR1 reads MDHEN; CDR2 reads SYDVKM. V trimming: 7 bases; J trimming: 3 bases; junction bases outside the gene matches: 16. The CDR3 spells CASKISGQAVSYYGYTF. CDR3 DNA sequence: TGTGCCAGCAAAATTTCGGGACAGGCGGTCTCCTACTATGGCTACACCTTC.

This chain joins TRBV5-5 and TRBJ1-4; TRBD1 might be the D (5 bases). Germline lookup yields CDR1 SGHKS and CDR2 YYEKEE (reference sequence). This CDR3 has 14 residues. V was pared by 5 bases and J by 7 bases, with 15 bases between. The CDR3 nucleotides are TGTGCCAGCAGATTCAGGGAAACCAGTGAAAAACTGTTTTTT. It codes for CASRFRETSEKLFF.

The gene calls are TRBV6-1 and TRBJ1-1, with D unclear. The CDR3 has 14 amino acids. The V gene lost 0 bases and the J gene lost 5 bases, with 10 bases spanning the gap. CDR1 is MNHNS, CDR2 SASEGT, per germline. The CDR3 DNA is TGTGCCAGCAGTGAAGCGGAAACAGTTACTGAAGCTTTCTTT. Encoded protein: CASSEAETVTEAFF.